This T cell receptor (beta chain) is from a study of blood T cell repertoires in COVID-19. Overall study: The study drew acute and convalescent COVID-19 samples from the United States, Italy and Spain. From T cells, B-cell-depleted T cells, or PBMCs came the material, which was cDNA or gDNA.

The CDR3 loop spans 15 amino acids. CDR1 KGHSH and CDR2 LQKENI come from the germline V gene. V was pared by 2 bases and J by 0 bases, with 10 bases between. As processed by the authors: Amplification with reference gene primers provided the estimates of nucleated cell counts. Clones were read by immunoSEQ multiplex PCR, and TCRdb kept only the in-frame ones, dropping some. V, J and clone size derive from that table, while D and trimming were established from the DNA sequence. The data contain roughly 86,000 clones, around 80% of them singletons. This sequence originates from a man aged 45-65 years who had recovered from COVID-19. The rearrangement joins TRBV18 to TRBJ1-2; a weak D match, TRBD1 (5 bases). Sequencing was carried out using peripheral blood. The CDR3 region has the DNA TGTGCCAGCTCACCATCGGCAGGGCCTAACTATGGCTACACCTTC. Its translation: CASSPSAGPNYGYTF.